The clone carrying this T cell receptor (beta chain) was seen only a few times. The antigen remains unidentified. This record comes from a study of post-analysis software for immune sequencing data. Study summary: Courses of disease covered relapsing-remitting, secondary progressive and progressive-relapsing multiple sclerosis.

Whole-study findings and limits: Samples from a shared batch, those prepared together, strongly co-clustered by F measure. Significantly lower normalized Chao1 diversity was found in patients with multiple sclerosis relative to controls.

Prepared TCR beta cDNA libraries contained unique molecular identifiers. The source material, roughly 0.9 to 11 million T cells, gave rise to 400,000 to 550,000 cDNA molecules. One entry per CDR3 protein results from TCRdb running MiXCR on the PCR reads. The table shows 650,000 to 900,000 distinct CDR3 sequences, with 35% to 55% occurring only once. The receptor was derived from a girl under 18 with multiple sclerosis. Sequencing was performed on blood.

The CDR3, as DNA: TGTGCCAGCAAGGGGGGCACCAGCACAGATACGCAGTATTTT. It translates to CASKGGTSTDTQYF. V usage is TRBV2 and J usage is TRBJ2-3, with D possibly being TRBD1 or TRBD2 (6 bases each). Germline CDR1 SNHLY, CDR2 FYNNEI. Trimming removed 7 bases from V and 0 bases from J, with 11 bases in between. The CDR3 length is 14 residues.